Below, 5 T cell receptor beta chains from the same sample are listed, as sequenced in a study of T cells in Graves' hyperthyroidism and ophthalmopathy. RNA transcripts provided the source from which TCR beta CDR3 regions were amplified. The HTBI set primed first-round TCR CDR3 RT-PCR. TCRdb reprocessed the multiplex PCR reads via MiXCR and lists one record per CDR3 protein. The table has around 620,000 distinct CDR3 sequences, 14% seen once; the top ten hold less than 9%. Sequencing input: blood. The source of these receptors is a woman in her late teens or twenties with Graves' ophthalmopathy.

This clonotype was picked up a small number of times. The genes are TRBV19 and TRBJ1-3; no clear D. This CDR3 is built from 18 residues. The germline V gene encodes CDR1 LNHDA and CDR2 SQIVND (reference sequence). Between the trimmed V and J ends, which lost 5 bases and 0 bases, there was a span of 20 bases. The CDR3 sequence is CASSPLGKALLSGNTIYF. The CDR3, as DNA: TGTGCCAGTAGTCCTCTGGGCAAGGCCCTCCTCTCTGGAAACACCATATATTTT.

This clonotype has a count of ten or more. This chain connects TRBV7-9 to TRBJ1-4; perhaps TRBD1 as D (5 bases). Germline CDR1 is SEHNR and CDR2 is FQNEAQ (reference sequence). Trimming shortened V by 8 bases and J by 6 bases, and 16 bases separated the two germline ends. This CDR3 comprises 14 residues. CDR3 region: CASARGAVYEKLFF. In nucleotides, the CDR3 is TGTGCCAGCGCCCGGGGCGCGGTGTATGAAAAACTGTTTTTT.

In its sample, this clonotype was seen many times. The chain couples TRBV7-8 to TRBJ1-1; TRBD1 might be the D (6 bases). Germline CDR1 is SGHVS and CDR2 is FQNEAQ. This CDR3 is 15 amino acids long. V dropped 1 base and J dropped 2 bases, with 11 bases sitting between them. CDR3 residues: CASSLGDRRNTEAFF. Here the CDR3 DNA reads TGTGCCAGCAGCTTAGGTGACAGGCGAAACACTGAAGCTTTCTTT.

This clonotype was counted ten times or more. A junction end diverges from the germline sequence, so it may reflect a read error. The J gene is TRBJ2-7, the V gene TRBV29-1, with 8 bases fitting TRBD1. This CDR3 contains 14 residues. From germline, CDR1 is SQVTM and CDR2 ANQGSEA. CDR3 nucleotide sequence: TGCAGCGTTCAAGACAGGGGTTACATCTACGAGCAGTACTTC. Translated: CSVQDRGYIYEQYF.

The chain is built from TRBV7-2 and TRBJ2-2; maybe TRBD2 (5 bases). The CDR3 runs to 16 residues. V lost 0 bases and J lost 1, with 9 bases in between. Per the germline V gene, CDR1 is SGHTA and CDR2 is FQGNSA. The CDR3 coding sequence is TGTGCCAGCAGCTTAGCCGCGGGTTTGAACACCGGGGAGCTGTTTTTT. It translates to CASSLAAGLNTGELFF.